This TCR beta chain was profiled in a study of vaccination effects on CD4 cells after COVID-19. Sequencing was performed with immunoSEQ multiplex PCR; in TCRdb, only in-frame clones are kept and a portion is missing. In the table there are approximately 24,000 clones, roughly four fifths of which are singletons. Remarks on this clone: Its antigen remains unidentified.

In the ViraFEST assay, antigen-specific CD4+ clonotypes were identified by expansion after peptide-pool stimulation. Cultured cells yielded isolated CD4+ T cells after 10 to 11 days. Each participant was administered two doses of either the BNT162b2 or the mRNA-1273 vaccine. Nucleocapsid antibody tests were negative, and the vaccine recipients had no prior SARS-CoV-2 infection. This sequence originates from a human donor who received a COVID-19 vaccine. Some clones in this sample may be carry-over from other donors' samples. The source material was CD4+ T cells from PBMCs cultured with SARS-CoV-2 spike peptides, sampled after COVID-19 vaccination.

The CDR3: CASSPFGQGYTEAFF. Written as DNA, the CDR3 is TGTGCCAGCTCCCCTTTCGGGCAGGGGTACACTGAAGCTTTCTTT. The chain employs TRBV6-4 and TRBJ1-1, with D maybe TRBD1 (6 bases). CDR3 length equals 15 residues. The V end was cut by 8 bases, the J end by 3 bases, with 19 bases between. Germline V gene data show CDR1 as MRHNA and CDR2 as SNTAGT.